This T cell receptor (beta chain) was sequenced during a study of T cells in Graves' hyperthyroidism and ophthalmopathy. On the basis of clinical symptoms, serum thyroxine and TRAb, thyroid ultrasound and orbital computed tomography, diagnoses were made. This clonotype was recorded many times. Researchers took RNA transcripts and amplified the TCR beta CDR3 regions from them. During a first-round RT-PCR of the TCR CDR3, the HTBI primer set was used. TCRdb analysed the multiplex PCR reads with MiXCR anew, one entry per CDR3 protein. Among 250,000 or so distinct CDR3 sequences, roughly 15% were seen once, and the ten largest hold roughly 13%. There are 13 residues in the CDR3. The germline V gene has CDR1 SEHNR and CDR2 FQNEAQ (reference sequence). Trimming left V 4 bases short and J 1 base short, with 7 bases between.

V gene TRBV7-9 combines with J gene TRBJ1-1; unclear D gene. The sequenced sample consisted of blood. This TCR came from a woman between 40 and 50 years old with Graves' hyperthyroidism that later progressed to Graves' ophthalmopathy. The CDR3 region is CASSSFENTEAFF. The CDR3 region has the DNA TGTGCCAGCAGCTCCTTCGAGAACACTGAAGCTTTCTTT.